The 16 T cell receptor beta chains in this list originate from one sample, sequenced in a study of patients and donors after allogeneic stem cell transplantation (dated by TCRdb to the early 2020s). Receptor libraries were prepared by RT-PCR. Sequenced using a NextSeq 550. Using fastp at Q25 and MiXCR, TCRdb reprocessed the public reads and kept productive beta chains. Every entry covers one CDR3 protein and lists the most common genes and DNA from its rows. Recorded for this sample are about 400,000 distinct CDR3 sequences; 16% of them occurred a single time. The biggest ten clones account for less than 8% of the sample. Sample: blood, either unsorted or a sorted T cell fraction (not recorded which). Every receptor here comes from a human donor who was either an allogeneic HSCT recipient or a stem cell or donor lymphocyte infusion donor (not recorded which). It is not recorded whose cells these are; they may come from a transplant donor.

Here the CDR3 reads CSALPGLRGKVEQYF. The CDR3 DNA sequence: TGCAGTGCTCTCCCGGGACTAAGAGGGAAGGTCGAGCAGTACTTC. V gene TRBV20-1 combines with J gene TRBJ2-7, with 7 bases aligning to TRBD2. CDR3 size: 15 residues. The germline CDR1 and CDR2 sequences are DFQATT and SNEGSKA (reference sequence). V gave up 5 bases and J gave up 6 bases; unmatched junction bases: 16.

The CDR3 region is CASSLGFLGAPYEQYF. The CDR3 DNA sequence: TGTGCCAGCAGCTTAGGATTCTTGGGAGCACCCTACGAGCAGTACTTC. This chain joins TRBV7-2 and TRBJ2-7; D is perhaps TRBD2 (5 bases). The ends were cut back, 1 base at V and 2 bases at J, with 15 bases in the middle. CDR3 length: 16 amino acids. Germline CDR1 reads SGHTA; CDR2 reads FQGNSA.

This clonotype was seen only a few times. V usage is TRBV7-6 and J usage is TRBJ1-2; 7 bases match TRBD1. This CDR3 spans 13 amino acids. The V segment lost 7 bases and the J segment 4 bases; nucleotides outside the gene matches: 6. Germline V gene lookup returns CDR1 SGHVS and CDR2 FNYEAQ. This CDR3 reads CASKSGTAYGYTF. CDR3 DNA sequence: TGTGCCAGCAAGTCCGGGACAGCCTATGGCTACACCTTC.

This clonotype was seen many times. The CDR3 DNA is TGCGCCAGCAGCTTGTTTCCTTCCGGGACAGACCCCTACGAGCAGTACTTC. It translates to CASSLFPSGTDPYEQYF. The chain is built from TRBV5-1 and TRBJ2-7, with 7 bases fitting TRBD1. Germline CDR1 is SGHRS and CDR2 is YFSETQ. The CDR3 totals 17 residues. V was clipped by 1 base and J by 2 bases; unmatched bases: 12.

The chain recombines TRBV6-1 with TRBJ1-4; the match to TRBD1 covers 7 bases. From germline, CDR1 is MNHNS and CDR2 SASEGT. V was pared by 5 bases and J by 5 bases, with 8 bases of the junction left unmatched. The CDR3 sequence is 15 residues long. CDR3 in amino acids: CASSNPGQFNEKLFF. The CDR3 nucleotides are TGTGCCAGCAGTAACCCGGGACAGTTCAATGAAAAACTGTTTTTT.

This clonotype was seen a handful of times. The chain has TRBV9 and TRBJ2-1; 11 bases align to TRBD2. The CDR3 length is 15 residues. Germline V lookup: CDR1 SGDLS, CDR2 YYNGEE. With 4 bases clipped from V and 6 bases from J, the junction kept 6 bases outside the gene matches. Here the CDR3 DNA reads TGTGCCAGCAGCAGTCAACTAGCGGGGGTCAATGAGCAGTTCTTC. Its translation: CASSSQLAGVNEQFF.

The rearrangement links TRBV5-1 to TRBJ2-7; perhaps TRBD1 as D (6 bases). The V gene lost 0 bases and the J gene lost 0 bases, with 10 bases spanning the gap. There are 15 residues in the CDR3. CDR1 is SGHRS, CDR2 YFSETQ, per germline. The CDR3: CASSLAWDNSYEQYF. In DNA form, the CDR3 reads TGCGCCAGCAGCTTGGCCTGGGACAACTCCTACGAGCAGTACTTC.

This clonotype turned up a few times. The chain couples TRBV11-2 to TRBJ2-2; the match to TRBD2 covers 10 bases. With V trimmed by 5 bases and J by 6 bases, 18 bases remained unmatched. Germline V lookup: CDR1 SGHAT, CDR2 FQNNGV. This CDR3 is 19 amino acids long. The CDR3 nucleotides are TGTGCCAGCAGCCGAGTACGGGGAGCGGGAGGGCCGGTGGCCGGGGAGCTGTTTTTT. Translated: CASSRVRGAGGPVAGELFF.

The V and J genes are TRBV5-6 and TRBJ2-5; TRBD2 might be the D (5 bases). From germline, CDR1 is SGHDT and CDR2 YYEEEE. This CDR3 region has 14 residues. The germline V and J ends were trimmed by 0 bases and 9 bases, with 15 bases remaining between them. In DNA, the CDR3 is TGTGCCAGCAGCTTGGACGGGATCGTCGGCGCCCAGTACTTC. It encodes CASSLDGIVGAQYF.

In its sample, this clonotype was seen many times. The rearrangement uses TRBV4-1 and TRBJ1-6, with 7 bases lining up with TRBD1. Looked up from germline, CDR1 is MGHRA and CDR2 is YSYEKL. Unmatched junction bases numbered 4, after V lost 2 bases and J lost 12 bases. The CDR3 loop spans 13 amino acids. The CDR3 sequence is CASSQTPGGPLHF. The CDR3 DNA reads TGCGCCAGCAGCCAAACTCCAGGGGGACCCCTCCACTTT.

The chain recombines TRBV5-1 with TRBJ2-7, with TRBD1 identical over 7 bases. This CDR3 has 13 residues. With 6 bases clipped from V and 4 bases from J, the junction kept 7 bases outside the gene matches. Germline V gives CDR1 SGHRS, CDR2 YFSETQ. In DNA, the CDR3 is TGCGCCAGCACTGAGGACAGGATGTACGAGCAGTACTTC. It yields the protein CASTEDRMYEQYF.

This clonotype was picked up a small number of times. The CDR3 DNA reads as TGTGCCAGCAGTTTAGCGCATCGGCCCCAGCATTTT. Its protein product is CASSLAHRPQHF. The chain joins TRBV12-3 or TRBV12-4 to TRBJ1-5; D is undetermined. The CDR3 totals 12 residues. Trimming took off 0 bases at V and 9 bases at J, with 6 bases between the two ends.

This clonotype was observed once. This may come from a read error, since a much larger clone is one base off. The rearrangement links TRBV20-1 to TRBJ1-3, with unresolved D. The germline V and J ends were trimmed by 3 bases and 0 bases, with 3 bases remaining between them. From germline, CDR1 is DFQATT and CDR2 SNEGSKA (reference sequence). The CDR3 sequence is 12 residues long. This CDR3 reads CSARASGNTIYF. As DNA, the CDR3 is TGCAGTGCTAGGGCCTCTGGAAACACCATATATTTT.

The chain couples TRBV30 to TRBJ1-3, with D unclear. The germline V gene encodes CDR1 GTSNPN and CDR2 SVGIG (reference sequence). V lost 5 bases, J lost 4 bases, and 3 bases lay in between. This CDR3 is built from 10 residues. CDR3 sequence reads: CAWWGNTIYF. CDR3 bases: TGTGCCTGGTGGGGAAACACCATATATTTT.

This rearrangement joins TRBV12-3 or TRBV12-4 to TRBJ1-1; D is perhaps TRBD1 (6 bases). Trimming pared 7 bases from V and 1 base from J, leaving 16 bases between. This CDR3 has 15 amino acids. CDR3 sequence (DNA): TGTGCCAGCACCCCCACCGGGACACCGAACACTGAAGCTTTCTTT. Translation: CASTPTGTPNTEAFF.

This clonotype was seen more than once but under ten times. The chain uses TRBV6-2 or TRBV6-3 and TRBJ2-3, with 12 bases fitting TRBD2. Germline CDR1 and CDR2: MNHEY and SVGEGT. V shed 5 bases and J 3 bases; nucleotides not matched to a gene: 6. The CDR3 loop spans 16 amino acids. This chain's CDR3 is CASSLLAGGRTDTQYF. CDR3 sequence (DNA): TGTGCCAGCAGTCTACTAGCGGGAGGTAGGACAGATACGCAGTATTTT.